The subject of this entry is one T cell receptor (beta chain). Antigen unknown. Following autologous stem cell transplantation, relapse occurred in every patient, and exposure to brentuximab vedotin varied. Researchers used magnetic negative selection to pull out pure CD4+ T cells from thawed PBMCs. V trimming: 1 base; J trimming: 11 bases; junction bases outside the gene matches: 14. The germline V gene has CDR1 SGHRS and CDR2 YFSETQ. The CDR3 extends over 15 amino acids. The sample is drawn from a study of PD-1 blockade in classical Hodgkin lymphoma. Study details: Patients received nivolumab 3 mg/kg intravenously every 2 weeks.

Study-level findings and limits: Why repertoires differed is undefined; disease activity or prior therapy possibly contributed. Patients with an early start, nivolumab under 1 year after ASCT, were excluded. CD4+ TCR diversity, unlike CD8+, rose significantly by C4D1.

The table came from immunoSEQ multiplex PCR; TCRdb's copy has only in-frame clones and leaves some out. Of some 35,000 clones listed, 80% to 95% are singletons. Sample: CD4+ T cells from blood, taken at baseline. The rearrangement links TRBV5-1 to TRBJ1-1, with TRBD1 identical over 7 bases. This clonotype originated in a human donor with classical Hodgkin lymphoma. The CDR3 loop is CASSLYPRYRGEAFF. The CDR3 nucleotides read TGCGCCAGCAGCTTGTATCCCAGGTACAGGGGAGAGGCTTTCTTT.